This paragraph covers one T cell receptor beta chain sequence. Its antigen is currently unknown. Isolated RNA was reverse transcribed into cDNA used as the sequencing template. Sequencing was performed with immunoSEQ multiplex PCR; in TCRdb, only in-frame clones are kept and a portion is missing. The sample shows 160,000 or so clones, around 55% of them seen only once. The data were obtained in a study of CD8+ T cells in alopecia areata. Researchers took lesional scalp punch biopsies and peripheral blood from people who were alopecia areata patients. Overall study results and limits: Whereas mice showed it more clearly, TCR sharing across patients was murkier, possibly because of HLA. Lesional scalp, notably in alopecia totalis/universalis, had clonality above that of normal scalp.

Germline assignment: CDR1 SSHAT and CDR2 FNYEAQ (reference sequence). V lost 5 bases to trimming and J lost 5 bases, with 13 bases between them. The CDR3 covers 13 residues. The chain employs TRBV7-7 and TRBJ2-7; D possibly corresponds to TRBD1 (6 bases). The clonotype originates from a human donor with alopecia areata. The material was CD8+ T cells sorted from blood, obtained at week 0. This CDR3 is CASSAATGHEQYF. CDR3 nucleotides: TGTGCCAGCAGCGCGGCGACAGGCCACGAGCAGTACTTC.